This paragraph covers one T cell receptor beta chain sequence. The antigen this receptor binds is unknown. Base-call qualities are not available, and no considerably larger clone is one nucleotide away. Per the germline V gene, MRHNA is the CDR1 and SNTAGT is the CDR2. The V end loses 8 bases and the J end loses 2 bases, and a stretch of 9 bases separates them. The cysteine opens and the phenylalanine closes a CDR3 of 12 amino acids. The retained sequence is limited to the CDR3, 36 bases, with the frame set at the first base. Library prep was done by the immunoSEQ multiplex PCR assay. Entries here come from immuneACCESS through TCRdb and include only in-frame sequences with V and J called. Some clones fail to appear in such tables; in the studies checked, an unresolved V gene covers under half of the shortfall, and the cause of the remainder is unknown. Recorded for this sample are 100,000 to 150,000 clones; under 90% of them occurred a single time. The ten largest clones take up 6% to 9.5% of the sample.

The sample is drawn from a study of control samples from healthy donors and cancer patients (dated by TCRdb to the early 2020s). The receptor was derived from a man in his fifties or sixties with head and neck cancer. Sequencing was done on a sample of PBMCs. The sequence is built from TRBV6-4 and TRBJ2-5; TRBD2 might be the D gene, on 5 matching bases. The DNA sequence is TGTGCCAGCCCCAGAGGGCAAGAGACCCAGTACTTC. This yields the protein CASPRGQETQYF.